This TCR beta chain was observed in a study of blood T cell repertoires in COVID-19. Across the study: Sites across the United States, Italy and Spain contributed samples from acute and convalescent COVID-19. Nucleic acid was either cDNA or gDNA, and it came from T cells, B-cell-depleted T cells, or PBMCs.

Profiled with immunoSEQ multiplex PCR; TCRdb holds only in-frame clones, not every one. Among 200,000 to 250,000 clones listed, under 90% were seen once. This CDR3 comprises 21 residues. Germline V lookup: CDR1 LGHNA, CDR2 YNFKEQ. With 4 bases clipped from V and 0 bases from J, the junction kept 19 bases outside the gene matches. The chain joins TRBV4-2 to TRBJ2-1, with 9 bases that match TRBD2. The sample consisted of peripheral blood. The clonotype originates from an elderly man with acute or convalescent COVID-19. In DNA form, the CDR3 reads TGTGCCAGCAGCCCGCAAGGGCCCAGAACTCTAGCGGGGAGCTCCTACAATGAGCAGTTCTTC. This gives the protein CASSPQGPRTLAGSSYNEQFF.